The clone carrying this T cell receptor (beta chain) showed up just a few times. Its target is unknown. The data were obtained in a study of coeliac disease. Study in general: Each coeliac patient was active, refractory type I, or diet-controlled. High-resolution HLA typing was lacking; TRBV7-2 bias was queried instead.

The CDR3 length is 15 residues. Trimming removed 4 bases from V and 14 bases from J, with 25 bases in between. Germline V gene data show CDR1 as SGHTA and CDR2 as FQGNSA. Study conclusions and caveats: Lower clonality than controls marked TRB and TRG repertoires from active celiac intraepithelial and lamina propria samples. TRB repertoires were largely private, with most amino acid sequences found in only one sample.

TCRdb keeps only in-frame clones here, not all; method: immunoSEQ multiplex PCR. This table has 6,000 to 8,500 clones, approximately 64% appearing once. The chain employs TRBV7-2 and TRBJ2-3, with D possibly being TRBD2 (5 bases). The sequence was collected from a woman aged 18 to 35 with active celiac disease. The sample consisted of lamina propria lymphocytes from the gut. CDR3: CASSSLGGFGLVMYF. The CDR3 coding sequence is TGTGCCAGCAGCTCCCTAGGAGGTTTCGGACTCGTTATGTATTTT.